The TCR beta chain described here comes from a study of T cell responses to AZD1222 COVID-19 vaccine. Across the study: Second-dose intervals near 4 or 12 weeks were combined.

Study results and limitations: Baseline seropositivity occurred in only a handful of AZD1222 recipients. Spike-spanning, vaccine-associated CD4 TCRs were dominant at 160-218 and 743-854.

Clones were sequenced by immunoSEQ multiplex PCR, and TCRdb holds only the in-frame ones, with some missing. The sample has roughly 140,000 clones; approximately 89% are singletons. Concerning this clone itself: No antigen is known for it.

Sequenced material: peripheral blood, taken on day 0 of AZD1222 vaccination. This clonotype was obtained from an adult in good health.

The CDR3 region has the DNA TGTGCCAGCAGCAAAGTGAAGGGGGACAGGGTACAGAACACTGAAGCTTTCTTT. This gives the protein CASSKVKGDRVQNTEAFF. V usage is TRBV21-1 and J usage is TRBJ1-1; TRBD1, the D gene given by the table, was not confirmed from the DNA. TRBV21-1 is shown as a pseudogene. The length of the CDR3 is 18 residues.